The next 5 T cell receptor beta chains were all read from a single sample in a study of T cells in Graves' hyperthyroidism and ophthalmopathy. TCR beta CDR3 regions were amplified from RNA. Initially, a first-round RT-PCR of the TCR CDR3 employed the HTBI primer set. Each CDR3 protein gets one entry after TCRdb re-called the multiplex PCR reads with MiXCR. The sample gives hundreds of thousands of distinct CDR3 sequences, roughly 13% of which show up once; over 8.5% is in the top ten. The material sequenced was blood. Every receptor here comes from a woman between 18 and 29 years old with Graves' hyperthyroidism.

Ten or more counts support this clonotype. The rearrangement links TRBV5-1 to TRBJ1-1; possible D gene TRBD1, 5 bases. The CDR3 runs 15 residues. V was cut by 0 bases and J by 3 bases, with 12 bases left in between. CDR1 is SGHRS, CDR2 YFSETQ, per germline. This chain's CDR3 is CASSLAGAGDTEAFF. The CDR3 bases are TGCGCCAGCAGCTTGGCCGGGGCGGGGGACACTGAAGCTTTCTTT.

This clonotype was counted ten times or more. This chain connects TRBV7-8 to TRBJ2-7; weak D call: TRBD1 (6 bases). The germline CDR1 and CDR2 sequences are SGHVS and FQNEAQ. This CDR3 is built from 12 residues. V lost 5 bases, J lost 5 bases, and 10 bases lay in between. As DNA, the CDR3 is TGTGCCAGCAGCGCTCACAGGGACGAGCAGTACTTC. Translation: CASSAHRDEQYF.

This clonotype was seen many times. The chain combines TRBV14 with TRBJ2-7; D not certain. The CDR3 has 16 amino acids. Germline-derived CDR1 and CDR2 are SGHDN and FVKESK. V was cut by 5 bases and J by 3 bases, with 20 bases left in between. CDR3 residues: CASSGQMDGVFYEQYF. The CDR3 nucleotides read TGTGCCAGCAGCGGGCAAATGGACGGAGTATTCTACGAGCAGTACTTC.

This clonotype appeared many times. The chain is built from TRBV6-1 and TRBJ2-4, with a possible D match to TRBD1 (6 bases). The V end was cut by 6 bases, the J end by 6 bases, with 12 bases between. The CDR3 is made up of 13 amino acids. In germline, CDR1 is MNHNS, CDR2 SASEGT. The CDR3 nucleotides are TGTGCCAGCAGCGACCCGGACAGAAACATTCAGTACTTC. Amino acid sequence: CASSDPDRNIQYF.

This clonotype was picked up one time. The chain employs TRBV7-3 and TRBJ2-7; D possibly corresponds to TRBD1 (6 bases). The germline V and J ends were trimmed by 2 bases and 1 base, with 15 bases remaining between them. The CDR3 consists of 16 residues. Germline CDR1 and CDR2: SGHTA and FQGTGA. The CDR3 sequence: CASSLLLTGRSYEQYF. The CDR3 region has the DNA TGTGCCAGCAGCTTACTCTTAACAGGGAGATCCTACGAGCAGTACTTC.